This T cell receptor (beta chain) emerged from a study of T cells in Graves' hyperthyroidism and ophthalmopathy. Study-level findings and limits: Most expanded thyroid clonotypes above 0.001 also appeared in blood. In simple terms, a model built on 13 V-J features told ophthalmopathy apart from stable hyperthyroidism. For ophthalmopathy, model prediction preceded onset by a median about 6.2 months.

This clonotype was observed a few times. The antigen remains unidentified. This sample holds PBMCs from 8 to 10 ml fresh peripheral blood. The V end was cut by 5 bases, the J end by 0 bases, with 4 bases between. CDR3 length equals 13 residues. Per the germline V gene, CDR1 is WNHNN and CDR2 is SYGVQD (reference sequence). RNA transcripts gave rise to amplified TCR beta CDR3 regions. HTBI primers drove first-round RT-PCR of the TCR CDR3. Using its own MiXCR run on the multiplex PCR reads, TCRdb lists one record per CDR3 protein. The table lists around 380,000 distinct CDR3 sequences, roughly 12% of them singletons.

This sequence joins TRBV10-1 and TRBJ2-2; D gene unclear. This receptor was identified in a man aged 30 to 39 with Graves' hyperthyroidism that later progressed to Graves' ophthalmopathy. The sample was blood. The CDR3 region is CASSKANTGELFF. The DNA for the CDR3 is TGCGCCAGCAGTAAAGCGAACACCGGGGAGCTGTTTTTT.